This T cell receptor beta chain emerged from a study of shared clonotypes between healthy human individuals. About the study: CD8 memory received one plate per donor, CD8 naive two, CD4 memory three and CD4 naive three.

The V gene's germline CDR1 is MNHEY and CDR2 SVGAGI. The V end was cut by 4 bases, the J end by 2 bases, with 12 bases between. The CDR3 sequence is 14 residues long. Study-wide findings and caveats: Limitation of the genetic and exposure-history diversity represented came from the few donors. Sequencing depth was expected to affect clonotype sharing among donors. Relative to their counterparts shared across all four donors, non-shared clonotypes exhibited diminished generation probabilities.

Sequenced by immunoSEQ multiplex PCR; TCRdb stores in-frame clones only, minus some. The repertoire includes millions of clones, 85% to 95% of them detected once, and 0.35% to 0.45% sits in the top ten. Concerning this clone: The antigen remains undetermined.

The specimen sequenced was naive CD4+ T cells from PBMCs. Subset reported: CD45RA+ positively selected. The clonotype originates from a man aged 18 to 30 in good health. Some clones in this sample may be carry-over from other donors' samples. The V gene is TRBV6-5, the J gene TRBJ2-7, with D maybe TRBD2 (5 bases). This CDR3 reads CASSSIALTYEQYF. CDR3 nucleotides: TGTGCCAGCAGTTCCATAGCGCTTACCTACGAGCAGTACTTC.